The 21 T cell receptor beta chains listed next were all sequenced from one sample in a study of vaccination and CD4 T cells after COVID-19. Antigen specificity for these receptors is unknown. Sequenced with the Oncomine TCR Beta short-read assay was DNA taken from cultured CD4+ T cells. MiXCR was run by TCRdb on the PCR reads, yielding one entry per CDR3 protein. The sample contains about 17,000 distinct CDR3 sequences, approximately 45% of which appear only once. Described time point: late sampling 161 to 241 days after vaccination in a few convalescent patients. Treatment: roughly 10-day PBMC culture with coronavirus spike peptide pools or control peptides (ViraFEST assay). The sequencing used CD4+ T cells from blood, cultured in vitro, collected about 7 months after SARS-CoV-2 vaccination. Source of these receptors: a human donor who had recovered from COVID-19.

The chain is built from TRBV29-1 and TRBJ1-2; D not certain. The CDR3 contains 10 residues. The V gene lost 5 bases and the J gene lost 4 bases, with 5 bases spanning the gap. Per germline, CDR1 SQVTM and CDR2 ANQGSEA. The chain's CDR3 is CSVYIYGYTF. CDR3 bases: TGCAGCGTTTACATCTATGGCTACACCTTC. The full variable domain, its missing parts supplied by reference TRBV29-1 and TRBJ1-2, is SAVISQKPSRDICQRGTSLTIQCQVDSQVTMMFWYRQQPGQSLTLIATANQGSEATYESGFVIDKFPISRPNLTFSTLTVSNMSPEDSSIYLCSVYIYGYTFGSGTRLTVV.

This clonotype was seen once. This chain joins TRBV7-9 and TRBJ1-2; D may be TRBD1 (5 bases). V was pared by 7 bases and J by 0 bases, with 21 bases between. CDR1 is SEHNR and CDR2 is FQNEAQ in the germline V gene (reference sequence). This CDR3 contains 17 residues. CDR3: CASTSSQRGSANYGYTF. Here the CDR3 DNA reads TGTGCCAGCACCTCCTCCCAGCGGGGGTCAGCTAACTATGGCTACACCTTC.

The gene calls are TRBV19 and TRBJ2-5; 8 positions match TRBD2. CDR3 length equals 17 residues. Germline-derived CDR1 and CDR2 are LNHDA and SQIVND (reference sequence). Germline trimming cut 1 base from V and 4 bases from J; bases unmatched to any gene: 11. As DNA, the CDR3 is TGTGCCAGTAGTATAGGGAACGGGGGGGCGGAAGGAGAGACCCAGTACTTC. It codes for CASSIGNGGAEGETQYF.

The V gene is TRBV7-8, the J gene TRBJ1-2, with D possibly being TRBD1 (5 bases). The germline V gene encodes CDR1 SGHVS and CDR2 FQNEAQ. This CDR3 has 17 residues. Trimming stripped 1 base from V and 3 bases from J, with 18 bases between. CDR3 region: CASSLVIVPTGDYGYTF. The CDR3, as DNA: TGTGCCAGCAGCTTAGTAATAGTTCCCACAGGCGACTATGGCTACACCTTC.

This clonotype was seen a handful of times. This sequence joins TRBV6-1 and TRBJ2-7; TRBD1 matches at 9 bases. This CDR3 has 15 amino acids. CDR1 and CDR2 from the germline V gene are MNHNS and SASEGT. V lost 3 bases to trimming and J lost 2 bases; unmatched junction nucleotides: 5. The CDR3 nucleotides read TGTGCCAGCAGTGATGATCGGGACAGGGCCTACGAGCAGTACTTC. Translation gives CASSDDRDRAYEQYF.

This clonotype has a handful of counts. The rearrangement uses TRBV20-1 and TRBJ2-3; TRBD1 is a possible D gene (6 bases). The CDR3 contains 13 residues. Looked up from germline, CDR1 is DFQATT and CDR2 is SNEGSKA (reference sequence). The V gene lost 5 bases and the J gene lost 0 bases, with 9 bases spanning the gap. CDR3 protein: CSALGQSTDTQYF. CDR3 nucleotide sequence: TGCAGTGCTCTGGGACAAAGCACAGATACGCAGTATTTT.

This clonotype was seen only a few times. The gene calls are TRBV10-3 and TRBJ2-5, with 7 bases fitting TRBD1. The CDR3 loop spans 15 amino acids. Germline V gene lookup returns CDR1 ENHRY and CDR2 SYGVKD. V was pared by 6 bases and J by 1 base, with 8 bases of the junction left unmatched. The CDR3 DNA sequence: TGTGCCATCAGCCCGGGACAGAATTTCCAAGAGACCCAGTACTTC. This sequence encodes CAISPGQNFQETQYF.

This clonotype was seen only a few times. This chain connects TRBV19 to TRBJ2-7; D is ambiguous. Germline V lookup: CDR1 LNHDA, CDR2 SQIVND (reference sequence). The CDR3 length is 14 residues. Between the trimmed V and J ends, which lost 6 bases and 1 base, there was a span of 13 bases. This CDR3 reads CASSRAAPSYEQYF. The CDR3 DNA follows: TGTGCCAGTAGCCGGGCCGCTCCATCCTACGAGCAGTACTTC.

The rearrangement joins TRBV20-1 to TRBJ2-5; D gene unclear. The CDR3 contains 13 residues. Per the germline V gene, CDR1 is DFQATT and CDR2 is SNEGSKA (reference sequence). Trimming stripped 5 bases from V and 1 base from J, with 11 bases between. The CDR3 loop is CSAPLPPQETQYF. CDR3 bases: TGCAGTGCTCCACTGCCTCCCCAAGAGACCCAGTACTTC.

The chain recombines TRBV5-1 with TRBJ1-2; no clear D gene. Germline-derived CDR1 and CDR2 are SGHRS and YFSETQ. V was clipped by 0 bases and J by 6 bases, with 12 bases between them. The CDR3 runs to 14 residues. DNA for the CDR3: TGCGCCAGCAGCTTGGTAGGGTTGAGGCATGGCTACACCTTC. Its translation: CASSLVGLRHGYTF.

The chain recombines TRBV20-1 with TRBJ1-5; D not resolved. CDR3 length: 14 amino acids. Germline V gene lookup returns CDR1 DFQATT and CDR2 SNEGSKA (reference sequence). V lost 4 bases, J lost 6 bases, and 16 bases lay in between. DNA for the CDR3: TGCAGTGCTATTGTGGGCAATATGGGTCAGCCCCAGCATTTT. It specifies CSAIVGNMGQPQHF.

The chain joins TRBV4-1 to TRBJ2-5, with D maybe TRBD1 (6 bases). V dropped 1 base and J dropped 2 bases, with 11 bases sitting between them. Germline V gene lookup returns CDR1 MGHRA and CDR2 YSYEKL. The CDR3 contains 15 residues. This chain's CDR3 is CASSQVRTGQETQYF. The DNA for the CDR3 is TGCGCCAGCAGCCAAGTTAGAACAGGGCAAGAGACCCAGTACTTC.

This clonotype has only a few counts. V usage is TRBV27 and J usage is TRBJ2-7, with D unclear. Per germline, CDR1 MNHEY and CDR2 SMNVEV (reference sequence). Trimming cost V 6 bases and J 6 bases, with 18 bases left between them. This CDR3 has 14 residues. The CDR3 DNA reads TGTGCCAGCAGCCTACTACCTACATCTCGCGAGCAGTACTTC. Its translation is CASSLLPTSREQYF.

This rearrangement joins TRBV7-2 to TRBJ1-2; the D is unclear. Germline assignment: CDR1 SGHTA and CDR2 FQGNSA. With 7 bases removed from V and 4 bases from J, the gap between germline ends came to 16 bases. The CDR3 has 14 residues. CDR3 DNA sequence: TGTGCCAGCACCCCCATGGTGGCAGTCTATGGCTACACCTTC. Its protein is CASTPMVAVYGYTF.

This clonotype was observed a handful of times. This chain links TRBV7-2 with TRBJ2-5; D might be TRBD1 (7 bases). The CDR3 has 14 amino acids. The ends were cut back, 4 bases at V and 5 bases at J, with 14 bases in the middle. From germline, CDR1 is SGHTA and CDR2 FQGNSA. CDR3 nucleotides: TGTGCCAGCAGCTCGCAGGGGGGCCAGGAGACCCAGTACTTC. Translating gives CASSSQGGQETQYF.

This clonotype was counted between two and nine times. This rearrangement joins TRBV15 to TRBJ2-5; D gene ambiguous. The CDR3 spans 15 residues. V was cut by 5 bases and J by 0 bases, with 13 bases left in between. Germline values: CDR1 LNHNV, CDR2 YYDKDF (reference sequence). CDR3 nucleotide sequence: TGTGCCACCAGCCCCCGGGCCCAGAACCAAGAGACCCAGTACTTC. It codes for CATSPRAQNQETQYF.

The chain joins TRBV9 to TRBJ2-1; D perhaps matches TRBD2 (6 bases). CDR3 length: 14 amino acids. The V gene lost 4 bases and the J gene lost 4 bases, with 12 bases spanning the gap. Germline loops: CDR1 SGDLS, CDR2 YYNGEE. CDR3 in amino acids: CASSYAGIYNEQFF. The DNA for the CDR3 is TGTGCCAGCAGCTATGCGGGGATTTACAATGAGCAGTTCTTC.

The chain couples TRBV20-1 to TRBJ2-7; a weak D match, TRBD2 (6 bases). The CDR3 has 15 amino acids. The germline gives CDR1 DFQATT, CDR2 SNEGSKA (reference sequence). V lost 0 bases and J lost 0, with 12 bases in between. CDR3 sequence reads: CSARDPGRFSYEQYF. The CDR3 DNA reads TGCAGTGCTAGAGATCCTGGGAGGTTCTCCTACGAGCAGTACTTC.

The chain combines TRBV7-2 with TRBJ1-5; 12 nucleotides align to TRBD1. CDR3 length: 17 residues. CDR1 SGHTA and CDR2 FQGNSA come from the germline V gene. Trimming removed 5 bases from V and 6 bases from J; junction bases left unmatched: 11. The CDR3: CASSAIGGQGAGQPQHF. The CDR3 DNA reads TGTGCCAGCAGCGCTATAGGGGGACAGGGGGCGGGTCAGCCCCAGCATTTT.

This clonotype appeared once. The V gene is TRBV5-1, the J gene TRBJ1-2; D unresolved. The length of the CDR3 is 13 residues. In germline, CDR1 is SGHRS, CDR2 YFSETQ. The ends were cut back, 1 base at V and 0 bases at J, with 4 bases in the middle. CDR3 coding DNA: TGCGCCAGCAGCTTGTCTTCTAACTATGGCTACACCTTC. It encodes CASSLSSNYGYTF. The full variable domain, with the rest looked up from reference TRBV5-1 and TRBJ1-2, is KAGVTQTPRYLIKTRGQQVTLSCSPISGHRSVSWYQQTPGQGLQFLFEYFSETQRNKGNFPGRFSGRQFSNSRSEMNVSTLELGDSALYLCASSLSSNYGYTFGSGTRLTVV.

The chain links TRBV7-2 to TRBJ1-1; D is perhaps TRBD1 (5 bases). V was clipped by 5 bases and J by 4 bases, with 11 bases between them. The CDR3 consists of 13 residues. Looked up from germline, CDR1 is SGHTA and CDR2 is FQGNSA. CDR3 amino acids: CASSVFDSTEAFF. The CDR3 DNA reads TGTGCCAGCAGCGTCTTCGACAGCACTGAAGCTTTCTTT. Full variable domain (missing parts from reference TRBV7-2 and TRBJ1-1): GAGVSQSPSNKVTEKGKDVELRCDPISGHTALYWYRQSLGQGLEFLIYFQGNSAPDKSGLPSDRFSAERTGGSVSTLTIQRTQQEDSAVYLCASSVFDSTEAFFGQGTRLTVV.